This T cell receptor beta chain was sequenced for a study of long-term antiretroviral therapy in people with HIV. General study points: Within the repertoire, clones expanded before ART were dominant at all time points. Compared with controls, HIV repertoires showed narrower CDR3 length ranges.

One or more pre-ART and two or more post-ART PBMC samples were available from each donor. Assay version v3.0 of immunoSEQ was used, and it was run at survey level. The repertoire was sequenced with immunoSEQ multiplex PCR; TCRdb's copy has only in-frame clones and lacks some. The sample lists about 48,000 clones, 80% to 90% occurring once. On this clone itself: Its specificity is not known.

The TCR originated in a woman under 30 with HIV. The specimen was unsorted PBMCs, collected 0.8 years after starting antiretroviral therapy.

The CDR3 region is CASSLTAGGPDTQYF. CDR3 bases: TGTGCCAGCAGCTTAACCGCGGGGGGCCCAGATACGCAGTATTTT. The chain carries TRBV7-2 and TRBJ2-3; 8 positions match TRBD2. The CDR3 contains 15 residues. With V trimmed by 2 bases and J by 4 bases, 5 bases remained unmatched. CDR1 and CDR2 (germline): SGHTA, FQGNSA.